A selection of T cell receptor beta chains follows, all from one sample in a study of T cells in Graves' hyperthyroidism and ophthalmopathy. TCRdb re-analysed the multiplex PCR reads in MiXCR, keeping a single row per CDR3 protein. The data contain nearly 110,000 distinct CDR3 sequences, about 17% of them singletons. The material sequenced was blood. All receptors come from a woman aged 45-65 years with Graves' hyperthyroidism. Both conserved end residues are part of each CDR3. D genes are given only for firm matches. Not every row has a clone size; where given, it reads once, few, many or a size class.

clone size | J gene | V gene | D gene | CDR3 protein | CDR3 DNA
many | TRBJ1-2 | TRBV7-2 | TRBD1 | CASSFGGRGQDYGYTF | TGTGCCAGCAGCTTTGGGGGCAGGGGGCAGGACTATGGCTACACCTTC
many | TRBJ2-3 | TRBV20-1 | - | CSASASPTDTQYF | TGCAGTGCTAGCGCTTCCCCCACAGATACGCAGTATTTT
few | TRBJ2-7 | TRBV9 | TRBD2 | CASSVGTSGSDVDEQYF | TGTGCCAGCAGCGTAGGGACTAGCGGGAGTGATGTGGACGAGCAGTACTTC
many | TRBJ1-2 | TRBV7-2 | - | CASSLDPRGGYTF | TGTGCCAGCAGCTTAGACCCCAGAGGTGGCTACACCTTC
many | TRBJ2-7 | TRBV12-3/TRBV12-4 | - | CASSGFAPYEQYF | TGTGCCAGCAGTGGATTCGCCCCCTACGAGCAGTACTTC
many | TRBJ1-2 | TRBV5-1 | TRBD1 | CASSLRQGGGYTF | TGCGCCAGCTCCCTTCGGCAGGGGGGTGGCTACACCTTC
many | TRBJ1-3 | TRBV5-1 | - | CASSPAGRGDTIYF | TGCGCCAGCAGTCCGGCGGGAAGAGGAGACACCATATATTTT
many | TRBJ1-3 | TRBV29-1 | - | CSVGGGGNTIYF | TGCAGCGTCGGGGGAGGTGGAAACACCATATATTTT
many | TRBJ1-3 | TRBV3-1 | - | CASSDTGNTIYF | TGTGCCAGCAGCGATACAGGGAACACCATATATTTT
many | TRBJ1-1 | TRBV7-3 | - | CASSPDIRTEAFF | TGTGCCAGCAGCCCGGACATTCGCACTGAAGCTTTCTTT
many | TRBJ1-1 | TRBV6-1 | - | CASKGHLNTEAFF | TGTGCCAGTAAGGGACACTTGAACACTGAAGCTTTCTTT
many | TRBJ2-3 | TRBV24-1 | - | CATRDQGYDTQYF | TGTGCCACCCGGGACCAAGGCTACGATACGCAGTATTTT
- | TRBJ2-7 | TRBV19 | TRBD1 | CASRQGNEQYF | TGTGCCAGTAGACAGGGGAACGAGCAGTACTTC
many | TRBJ2-5 | TRBV9 | - | CASSQDPTRSETQYF | TGTGCCAGCAGTCAGGACCCCACCCGGTCCGAGACCCAGTACTTC
many | TRBJ2-1 | TRBV5-1 | - | CASSFGGANEQFF | TGCGCCAGCAGCTTTGGAGGGGCGAATGAGCAGTTCTTC
many | TRBJ2-3 | TRBV2 | - | CASSELLGDTQYF | TGTGCCAGCAGTGAACTTTTGGGAGATACGCAGTATTTT
- | TRBJ2-2 | TRBV12-3/TRBV12-4 | - | CASSLHGAGGELFF | TGTGCCAGCAGTTTACACGGCGCGGGGGGGGAGCTGTTTTTT
many | TRBJ2-1 | TRBV28 | - | CASSLSDSYNEQFF | TGTGCCAGCAGTTTATCGGACTCCTACAATGAGCAGTTCTTC
many | TRBJ2-7 | TRBV24-1 | TRBD2 | CATQAGRTYEQYF | TGTGCCACCCAAGCGGGAAGAACCTACGAGCAGTACTTC
- | TRBJ1-3 | TRBV9 | - | CASGNRDYGNTIYF | TGTGCCAGCGGCAACAGGGACTACGGAAACACCATATATTTT
many | TRBJ2-1 | TRBV20-1 | - | CSAPRAGLDEQFF | TGCAGTGCCCCAAGGGCAGGTCTCGATGAGCAGTTCTTC